This TCR beta chain was captured by sequencing in a study of shared clonotypes between healthy human individuals. Sequencing used immunoSEQ multiplex PCR; TCRdb keeps in-frame clones, though not all of them. The repertoire holds about 2.2 million clones, with 93% as singletons. This clone was recorded only once. Its antigen is as yet unknown. Study-wide results and caveats: The researchers took only blood, and tissue repertoires probably look different.

Per germline, CDR1 SQVTM and CDR2 ANQGSEA. This CDR3 contains 14 residues. Trimming stripped 6 bases from V and 0 bases from J, with 13 bases between. Positively selected for CCR7, the CD45RO-negative cells used as naive CD8 cells excluded terminally differentiated effector memory CD45RA+ cells. The sequencing input was naive CD8+ T cells from PBMCs. This sequence originates from a man aged 18 to 29 in good health. Some clones in this sample may be carry-over from other donors' samples. This rearrangement joins TRBV29-1 to TRBJ2-3; D is uncertain. Here the CDR3 reads CSVTGGSSTDTQYF. The DNA of the CDR3 is TGCAGCGTGACGGGTGGGTCGAGCACAGATACGCAGTATTTT.